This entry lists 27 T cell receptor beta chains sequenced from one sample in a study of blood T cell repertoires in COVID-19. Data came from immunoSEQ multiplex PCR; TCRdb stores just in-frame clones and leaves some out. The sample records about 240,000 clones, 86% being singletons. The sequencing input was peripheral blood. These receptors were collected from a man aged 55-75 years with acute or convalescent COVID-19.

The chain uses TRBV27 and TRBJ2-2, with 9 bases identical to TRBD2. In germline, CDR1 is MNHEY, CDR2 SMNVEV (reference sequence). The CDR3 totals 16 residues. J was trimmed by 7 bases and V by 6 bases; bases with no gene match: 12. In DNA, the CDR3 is TGTGCCAGCAGAACCTTAGCGGGAGTGGGTGACGGGGAGCTGTTTTTT. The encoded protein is CASRTLAGVGDGELFF.

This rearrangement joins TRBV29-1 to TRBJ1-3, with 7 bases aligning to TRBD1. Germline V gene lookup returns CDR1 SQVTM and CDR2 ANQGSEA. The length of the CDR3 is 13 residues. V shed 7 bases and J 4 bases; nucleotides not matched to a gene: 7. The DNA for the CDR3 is TGCAGCGGCGTAACAGGGGTGGGAAACACCATATATTTT. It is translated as CSGVTGVGNTIYF.

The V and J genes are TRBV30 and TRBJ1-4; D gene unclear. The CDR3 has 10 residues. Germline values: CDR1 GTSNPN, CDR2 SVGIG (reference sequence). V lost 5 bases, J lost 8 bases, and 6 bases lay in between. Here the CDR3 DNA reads TGTGCCTGGGCGGGAGAAAAACTGTTTTTT. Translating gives CAWAGEKLFF.

CDR3 in DNA: TGTGCCAGCAGCCCAGGCGCCAGGGGAAATGAGCAGTTCTTC. It is translated as CASSPGARGNEQFF. The genes are TRBV11-3 and TRBJ2-1; tentative D call: TRBD1 (6 bases). V shed 5 bases and J shed 7 bases, with 15 bases lying between them. The CDR3 is made up of 14 amino acids. The germline V gene encodes CDR1 SGHNT and CDR2 YENEEA. The full variable domain, its missing parts supplied by reference TRBV11-3 and TRBJ2-1, is EAGVVQSPRYKIIEKKQPVAFWCNPISGHNTLYWYLQNLGQGPELLIRYENEEAVDDSQLPKDRFSAERLKGVDSTLKIQPAELGDSAVYLCASSPGARGNEQFFGPGTRLTVL.

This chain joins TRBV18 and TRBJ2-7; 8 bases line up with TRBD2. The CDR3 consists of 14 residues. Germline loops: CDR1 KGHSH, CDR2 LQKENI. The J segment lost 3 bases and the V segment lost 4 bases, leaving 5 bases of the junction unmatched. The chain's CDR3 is CASSRSGRGYEQYF. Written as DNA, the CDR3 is TGTGCCAGCTCACGAAGCGGGAGAGGCTACGAGCAGTACTTC.

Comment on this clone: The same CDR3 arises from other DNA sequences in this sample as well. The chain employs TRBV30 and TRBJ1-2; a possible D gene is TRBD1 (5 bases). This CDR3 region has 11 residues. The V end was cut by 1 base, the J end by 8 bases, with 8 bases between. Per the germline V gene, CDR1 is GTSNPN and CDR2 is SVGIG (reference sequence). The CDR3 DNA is TGTGCCTGGAGTGCAGGGAACGGCTACACCTTC. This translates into CAWSAGNGYTF.

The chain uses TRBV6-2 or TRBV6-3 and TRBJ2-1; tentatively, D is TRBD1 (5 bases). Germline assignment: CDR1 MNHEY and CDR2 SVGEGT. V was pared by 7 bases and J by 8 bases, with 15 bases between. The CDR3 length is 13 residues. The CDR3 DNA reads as TGTGCCAGCACCCCAGAGGACAACCATGAGCAGTTCTTC. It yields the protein CASTPEDNHEQFF.

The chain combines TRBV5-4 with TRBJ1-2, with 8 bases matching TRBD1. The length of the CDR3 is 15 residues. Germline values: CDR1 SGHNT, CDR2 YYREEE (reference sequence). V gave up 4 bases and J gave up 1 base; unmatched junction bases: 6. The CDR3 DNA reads TGTGCCAGCAGCGGGGGAGGACAGGGTAACTATGGCTACACCTTC. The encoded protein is CASSGGGQGNYGYTF.

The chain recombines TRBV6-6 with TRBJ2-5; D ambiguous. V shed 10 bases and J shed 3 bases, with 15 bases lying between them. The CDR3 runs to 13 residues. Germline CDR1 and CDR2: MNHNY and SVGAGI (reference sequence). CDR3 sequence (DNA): TGTGCCATCGTCGACTTTATGGAAGAGACCCAGTACTTC. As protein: CAIVDFMEETQYF.

Written as DNA, the CDR3 is TGTGCCAGCAGAAGGGACAGGGAGTCGGCCACCTTC. Residues: CASRRDRESATF. The chain carries TRBV6-5 and TRBJ1-2; 9 bases agree with TRBD1. The CDR3 extends over 12 amino acids. Germline values: CDR1 MNHEY, CDR2 SVGAGI. The junction had 9 bases not matched to a gene; V was cut back by 6 bases and J by 13 bases.

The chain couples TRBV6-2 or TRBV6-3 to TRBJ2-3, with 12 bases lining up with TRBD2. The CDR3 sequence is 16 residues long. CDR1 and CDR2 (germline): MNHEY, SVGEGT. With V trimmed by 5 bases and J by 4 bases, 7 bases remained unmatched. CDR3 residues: CASSLRLAGVSDTQYF. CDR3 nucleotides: TGTGCCAGCAGTCTCCGACTAGCGGGAGTGTCAGATACGCAGTATTTT.

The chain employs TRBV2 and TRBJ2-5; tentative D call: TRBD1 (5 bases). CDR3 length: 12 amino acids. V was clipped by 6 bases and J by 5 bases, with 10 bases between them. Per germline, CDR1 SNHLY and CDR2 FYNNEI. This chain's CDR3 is CASRTAFETQYF. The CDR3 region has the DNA TGTGCCAGCAGGACAGCTTTCGAGACCCAGTACTTC.

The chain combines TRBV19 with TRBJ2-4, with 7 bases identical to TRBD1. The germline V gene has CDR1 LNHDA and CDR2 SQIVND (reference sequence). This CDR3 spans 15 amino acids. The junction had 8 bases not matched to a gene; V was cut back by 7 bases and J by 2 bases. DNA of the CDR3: TGTGCCAGTACCCCAGGGGGTGATACCAAAAACATTCAGTACTTC. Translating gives CASTPGGDTKNIQYF.

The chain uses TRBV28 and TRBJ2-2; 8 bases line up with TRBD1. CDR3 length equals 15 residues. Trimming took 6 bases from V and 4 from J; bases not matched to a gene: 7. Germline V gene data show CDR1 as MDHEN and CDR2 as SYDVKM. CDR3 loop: CASRPQGAGTGELFF. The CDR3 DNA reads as TGTGCCAGCAGGCCGCAGGGGGCCGGCACCGGGGAGCTGTTTTTT.

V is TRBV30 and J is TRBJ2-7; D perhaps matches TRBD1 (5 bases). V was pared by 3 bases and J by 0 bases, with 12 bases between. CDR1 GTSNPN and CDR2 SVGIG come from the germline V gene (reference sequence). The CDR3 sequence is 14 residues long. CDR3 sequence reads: CAWRDTHISYEQYF. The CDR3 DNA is TGTGCCTGGAGGGACACCCATATCTCCTACGAGCAGTACTTC.

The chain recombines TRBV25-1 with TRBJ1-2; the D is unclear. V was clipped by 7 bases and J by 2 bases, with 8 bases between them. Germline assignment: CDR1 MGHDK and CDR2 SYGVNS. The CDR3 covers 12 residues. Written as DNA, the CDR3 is TGTGCCAGCAACACCGGGAACTATGGCTACACCTTC. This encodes CASNTGNYGYTF.

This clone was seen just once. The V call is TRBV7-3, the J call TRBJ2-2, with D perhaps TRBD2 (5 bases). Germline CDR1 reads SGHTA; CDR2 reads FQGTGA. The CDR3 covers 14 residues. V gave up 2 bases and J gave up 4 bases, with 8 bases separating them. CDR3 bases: TGTGCCAGCAGCTTAGGTGCGGGCACCGGGGAGCTGTTTTTT. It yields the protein CASSLGAGTGELFF.

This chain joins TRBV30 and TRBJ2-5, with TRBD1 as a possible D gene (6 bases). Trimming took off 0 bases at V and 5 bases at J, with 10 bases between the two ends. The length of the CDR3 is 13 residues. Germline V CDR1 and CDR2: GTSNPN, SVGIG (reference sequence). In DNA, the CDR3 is TGTGCCTGGAGTGTATGGCAGGGGGAGACCCAGTACTTC. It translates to CAWSVWQGETQYF.

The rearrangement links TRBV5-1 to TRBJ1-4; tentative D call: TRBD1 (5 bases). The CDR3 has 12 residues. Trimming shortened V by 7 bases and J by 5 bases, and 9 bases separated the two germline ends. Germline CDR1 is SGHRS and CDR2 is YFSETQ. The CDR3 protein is CASSRQNEKLFF. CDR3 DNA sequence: TGCGCCAGCTCTAGACAGAATGAAAAACTGTTTTTT.

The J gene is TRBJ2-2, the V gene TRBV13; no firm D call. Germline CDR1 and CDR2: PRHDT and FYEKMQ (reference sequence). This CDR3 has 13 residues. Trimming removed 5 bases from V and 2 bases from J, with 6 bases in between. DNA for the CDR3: TGTGCCAGCAGCATCGTAAACACCGGGGAGCTGTTTTTT. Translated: CASSIVNTGELFF.

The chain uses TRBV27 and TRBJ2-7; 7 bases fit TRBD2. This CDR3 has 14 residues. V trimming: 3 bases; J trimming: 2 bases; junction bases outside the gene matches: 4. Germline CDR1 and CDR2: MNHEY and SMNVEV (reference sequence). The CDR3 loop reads CASSFRGETYEQYF. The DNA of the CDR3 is TGTGCCAGCAGTTTCCGGGGGGAAACCTACGAGCAGTACTTC.

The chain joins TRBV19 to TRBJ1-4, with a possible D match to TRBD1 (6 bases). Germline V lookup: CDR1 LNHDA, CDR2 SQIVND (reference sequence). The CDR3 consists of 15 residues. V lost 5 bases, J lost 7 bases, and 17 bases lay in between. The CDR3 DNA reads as TGTGCCAGTAGTGCGAGCGGGGGCTCCGGTGAAAAACTGTTTTTT. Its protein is CASSASGGSGEKLFF.

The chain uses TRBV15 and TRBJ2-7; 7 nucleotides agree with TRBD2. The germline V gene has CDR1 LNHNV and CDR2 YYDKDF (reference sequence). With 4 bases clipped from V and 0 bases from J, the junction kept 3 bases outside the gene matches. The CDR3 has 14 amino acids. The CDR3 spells CATSNSGYSYEQYF. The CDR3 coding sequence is TGTGCCACCAGCAATAGCGGGTACTCCTACGAGCAGTACTTC.

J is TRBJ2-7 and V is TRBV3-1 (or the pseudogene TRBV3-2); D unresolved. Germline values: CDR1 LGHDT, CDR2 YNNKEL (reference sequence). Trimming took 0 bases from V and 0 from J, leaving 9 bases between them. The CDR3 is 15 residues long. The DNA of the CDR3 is TGTGCCAGCAGCCAAGATTCGCTATACTCCTACGAGCAGTACTTC. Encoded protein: CASSQDSLYSYEQYF.

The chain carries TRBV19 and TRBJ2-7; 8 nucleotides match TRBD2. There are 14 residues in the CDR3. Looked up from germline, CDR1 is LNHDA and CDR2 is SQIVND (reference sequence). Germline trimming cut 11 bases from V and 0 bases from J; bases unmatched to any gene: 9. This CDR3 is CASSVSGNSYEQYF. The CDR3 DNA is TGTGCCTCATCCGTTAGCGGGAACTCCTACGAGCAGTACTTC.

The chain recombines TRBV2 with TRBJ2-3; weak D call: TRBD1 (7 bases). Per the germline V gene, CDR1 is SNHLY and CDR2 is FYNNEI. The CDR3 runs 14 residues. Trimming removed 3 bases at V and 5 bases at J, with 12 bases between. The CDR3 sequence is CASSEGQGGDTQYF. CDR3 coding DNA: TGTGCCAGCAGTGAGGGGCAGGGGGGAGATACGCAGTATTTT.

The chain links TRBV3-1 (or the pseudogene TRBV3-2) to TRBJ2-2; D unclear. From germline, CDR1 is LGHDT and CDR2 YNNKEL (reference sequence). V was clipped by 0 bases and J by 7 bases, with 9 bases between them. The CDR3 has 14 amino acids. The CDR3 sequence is CASSQDRVIGELFF. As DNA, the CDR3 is TGTGCCAGCAGCCAAGATCGGGTTATCGGGGAGCTGTTTTTT.